Shown below are 18 T cell receptor beta chains from a single sample sequenced in a study of T cell responses to AZD1222 COVID-19 vaccine. Data came from immunoSEQ multiplex PCR; TCRdb stores just in-frame clones and leaves some out. The table has some 84,000 clones, 87% seen once. The sequenced sample was peripheral blood, obtained 28 days after the second AZD1222 dose. These receptors originate from an adult who received the AZD1222 COVID-19 vaccine.

The chain links TRBV6-5 to TRBJ1-4; perhaps TRBD1 as D (6 bases). This CDR3 comprises 15 residues. The V end lost 0 bases, the J end lost 8 bases, and 13 bases lay between the germline ends. Germline V gives CDR1 MNHEY, CDR2 SVGAGI. This CDR3 reads CASSYSGATHEKLFF. The CDR3 bases are TGTGCCAGCAGTTACTCGGGGGCTACCCACGAAAAACTGTTTTTT.

The gene calls are TRBV7-2 and TRBJ2-5; possibly TRBD2 for D (7 bases). Germline loops: CDR1 SGHTA, CDR2 FQGNSA. The CDR3 has 15 residues. The V and J ends lost 5 bases and 4 bases respectively, with 17 bases between them. The CDR3 reads CASSLNRGARETQYF. The CDR3 DNA reads TGTGCCAGCAGCCTCAACCGGGGGGCCCGAGAGACCCAGTACTTC.

The chain recombines TRBV18 with TRBJ2-2; D unclear. The CDR3 has 11 residues. Germline-derived CDR1 and CDR2 are KGHSH and LQKENI. V lost 3 bases to trimming and J lost 9 bases, with 5 bases between them. The CDR3 loop reads CASSPNRELFF. CDR3 DNA sequence: TGTGCCAGCTCACCGAATCGGGAGCTGTTTTTT.

CDR3 DNA: TGTGCCAGCAGTTACTCCTCTCCGGGGGGCAATGAGCAGTTCTTC. It yields the protein CASSYSSPGGNEQFF. The chain uses TRBV6-2 or TRBV6-3 and TRBJ2-1; 7 bases are shared with TRBD2. Germline loops: CDR1 MNHEY, CDR2 SVGEGT. V was clipped by 0 bases and J by 6 bases; unmatched bases: 5. The length of the CDR3 is 15 residues.

The genes are TRBV28 and TRBJ1-6, with D possibly TRBD1 on 6 matching bases. This CDR3 spans 13 amino acids. The germline V gene encodes CDR1 MDHEN and CDR2 SYDVKM. Between the trimmed V and J ends, which lost 7 bases and 9 bases, there was a span of 13 bases. CDR3 region: CASIERGVSPLHF. In DNA, the CDR3 is TGTGCCAGCATCGAGAGGGGGGTTTCACCCCTCCACTTT.

J is TRBJ1-6 and V is TRBV6-2 or TRBV6-3, with 8 positions matching TRBD1. CDR3 length: 17 amino acids. The V gene's germline CDR1 is MNHEY and CDR2 SVGEGT. Trimming cost V 5 bases and J 4 bases; bases outside gene matches: 10. CDR3 sequence (DNA): TGTGCCAGCAGTAAGGACAGGGCTTCCCGTTATAATTCACCCCTCCACTTT. Its translation is CASSKDRASRYNSPLHF.

The sample holds a few counts of this clone. The chain is built from TRBV3-1 (or the pseudogene TRBV3-2) and TRBJ1-4, with a possible D match to TRBD1 (6 bases). The CDR3 runs to 17 residues. The germline CDR1 and CDR2 sequences are LGHDT and YNNKEL (reference sequence). Trimming took off 2 bases at V and 3 bases at J, with 16 bases between the two ends. For the CDR3, the DNA is TGTGCCAGCAGCCAATTAGGGGGAAACGGAGCTAATGAAAAACTGTTTTTT. Translated: CASSQLGGNGANEKLFF.

V and J are TRBV5-1 and TRBJ1-4; TRBD1 is a possible D gene (5 bases). The CDR3 has 16 amino acids. The germline gives CDR1 SGHRS, CDR2 YFSETQ. The germline V and J ends were trimmed by 4 bases and 0 bases, with 13 bases remaining between them. The CDR3 protein is CASSLITGSTNEKLFF. CDR3 bases: TGCGCCAGCAGCCTAATAACAGGATCAACTAATGAAAAACTGTTTTTT.

For the CDR3, the DNA is TGTGCCAGCAGCTTGGCTAGCGGATACACCGGGGAGCTGTTTTTT. Encoded protein: CASSLASGYTGELFF. The chain employs TRBV5-4 and TRBJ2-2; the match to TRBD2 covers 7 bases. Germline V lookup: CDR1 SGHNT, CDR2 YYREEE (reference sequence). The CDR3 loop spans 15 amino acids. Trimming at V came to 0 bases and at J to 3 bases, leaving 2 bases not matched to a gene.

The chain employs TRBV12-3 or TRBV12-4 and TRBJ1-6; D is undetermined. This CDR3 has 13 amino acids. V lost 3 bases to trimming and J lost 7 bases, with 7 bases between them. The CDR3 nucleotides are TGTGCCAGCAGTTTTCAGGAAAATTCACCCCTCCACTTT. This sequence encodes CASSFQENSPLHF.

In DNA form, the CDR3 reads TGTGCCAGCAGTTACCAGGGGCGGCTACAGTATGGCGGCAATCAGCCCCAGCATTTT. Its translation: CASSYQGRLQYGGNQPQHF. The rearrangement uses TRBV6-2 or TRBV6-3 and TRBJ1-5; perhaps TRBD1 as D (6 bases). Germline values: CDR1 MNHEY, CDR2 SVGEGT. The CDR3 consists of 19 residues. The V end lost 2 bases, the J end lost 2 bases, and 22 bases lay between the germline ends.

The chain uses TRBV19 and TRBJ2-3; D unresolved. The CDR3 length is 16 residues. Trimming removed 3 bases at V and 0 bases at J, with 13 bases between. Germline V CDR1 and CDR2: LNHDA, SQIVND (reference sequence). CDR3 region: CASSIATRASTDTQYF. CDR3 coding DNA: TGTGCCAGTAGTATTGCGACCCGAGCTAGCACAGATACGCAGTATTTT.

The chain couples TRBV13 to TRBJ1-4; D gene uncertain. V gave up 1 base and J gave up 0 bases, with 6 bases separating them. The CDR3 sequence is 15 residues long. Per germline, CDR1 PRHDT and CDR2 FYEKMQ (reference sequence). The CDR3 loop is CASSLAVATNEKLFF. CDR3 coding DNA: TGTGCCAGCAGCTTAGCAGTTGCAACTAATGAAAAACTGTTTTTT.

The V call is TRBV7-9, the J call TRBJ2-3, with TRBD2 matching over 11 bases. The trim removed 5 bases at V and 14 bases at J, leaving 9 bases unmatched. The CDR3 totals 13 residues. CDR1 and CDR2 from the germline V gene are SEHNR and FQNEAQ (reference sequence). The DNA of the CDR3 is TGTGCCAGCAGCCCCACACTAGCGGGGGATTGGTATTTT. Translation: CASSPTLAGDWYF.

The chain has TRBV4-2 and TRBJ1-3, with D perhaps TRBD1 (5 bases). The CDR3 length is 15 residues. CDR1 and CDR2 (germline): LGHNA, YNFKEQ. V was trimmed by 5 bases and J by 3 bases, leaving 14 bases between them. CDR3 nucleotides: TGTGCCAGCAGCTTAACCCGACAGCTTGGAAACACCATATATTTT. Amino acid sequence: CASSLTRQLGNTIYF.

The gene calls are TRBV7-9 and TRBJ1-3; D might be TRBD1 (5 bases). V shed 5 bases and J shed 0 bases, with 14 bases lying between them. The germline gives CDR1 SEHNR, CDR2 FQNEAQ (reference sequence). This CDR3 is 16 amino acids long. The CDR3 loop reads CASSRPGAHSGNTIYF. The CDR3, as DNA: TGTGCCAGCAGCCGGCCTGGGGCTCACTCTGGAAACACCATATATTTT. Drawing the rest from reference TRBV7-9 and TRBJ1-3, the complete variable domain is DTGVSQNPRHKITKRGQNVTFRCDPISEHNRLYWYRQTLGQGPEFLTYFQNEAQLEKSRLLSDRFSAERPKGSFSTLEIQRTEQGDSAMYLCASSRPGAHSGNTIYFGEGSWLTVV.

This chain joins TRBV7-2 and TRBJ1-3; no firm D call. This CDR3 contains 15 residues. V lost 5 bases, J lost 4 bases, and 15 bases lay in between. The germline gives CDR1 SGHTA, CDR2 FQGNSA. The DNA for the CDR3 is TGTGCCAGCAGCACCTATGCGGCAGGAGGAAACACCATATATTTT. It specifies CASSTYAAGGNTIYF.

The chain carries TRBV6-2 or TRBV6-3 and TRBJ2-1; 7 bases fit TRBD1. The germline V gene encodes CDR1 MNHEY and CDR2 SVGEGT. This CDR3 comprises 17 residues. The ends lost 4 bases at V and 2 bases at J; junction bases unmatched: 11. For the CDR3, the DNA is TGTGCCAGCAGTTCATGGGGACAGTCAAGAACCTACAATGAGCAGTTCTTC. Translated, it gives CASSSWGQSRTYNEQFF.